These 13 T cell receptor beta chains originate from one sample sequenced in a study of blood T cell repertoires in COVID-19. Clones were read by immunoSEQ multiplex PCR, and TCRdb kept only the in-frame ones, dropping some. The repertoire holds about 140,000 clones, with nearly 80% as singletons. The sequencing sample was made of PBMCs or T cells enriched from blood (not recorded which). Source of these receptors: a woman between 50 and 59 years old who had recovered from COVID-19.

CDR3 sequence (DNA): TGTGCCAGCAGCTTAGATCAGGAGACCCAGTACTTC. Translated, it gives CASSLDQETQYF. V gene TRBV11-3 combines with J gene TRBJ2-5; D not certain. The V end was cut by 0 bases, the J end by 5 bases, with 4 bases between. Germline CDR1 reads SGHNT; CDR2 reads YENEEA. This CDR3 has 12 amino acids.

In DNA form, the CDR3 reads TGTGCCAGCAGCGCGGGGAGGGGGCAAGAGACCCAGTACTTC. This codes for CASSAGRGQETQYF. The chain is built from TRBV9 and TRBJ2-5, with D possibly matching TRBD2 (7 bases). The CDR3 runs to 14 residues. Trimming shortened V by 3 bases and J by 2 bases, and 11 bases separated the two germline ends. Per germline, CDR1 SGDLS and CDR2 YYNGEE.

V gene TRBV4-2 combines with J gene TRBJ1-2; the D gene is possibly TRBD1 (6 bases). The CDR3 loop spans 15 amino acids. Trimming left V 1 base short and J 4 bases short, with 13 bases between. CDR1 and CDR2 (germline): LGHNA, YNFKEQ. As DNA, the CDR3 is TGTGCCAGCAGCCAAGGTCTGGACAGAACCTATGGCTACACCTTC. Its translation: CASSQGLDRTYGYTF.

The chain combines TRBV9 with TRBJ2-1, with 10 bases identical to TRBD2. Germline V CDR1 and CDR2: SGDLS, YYNGEE. CDR3 length equals 17 residues. Trimming cost V 3 bases and J 4 bases; bases outside gene matches: 10. As DNA, the CDR3 is TGTGCCAGCAGCGGCCCAGCGGGAGGGCCGGGGTACAATGAGCAGTTCTTC. This codes for CASSGPAGGPGYNEQFF.

This chain uses TRBV12-3 or TRBV12-4 with TRBJ2-7, with 8 bases that match TRBD1. The CDR3 covers 13 residues. Losses at the gene ends were 5 bases for V and 5 bases for J; bases not matched to a gene: 5. The CDR3 region has the DNA TGTGCCAGCAGTATTCAGGGGGCGGACGAGCAGTACTTC. Its protein product is CASSIQGADEQYF.

V gene TRBV5-5 combines with J gene TRBJ1-6, with TRBD1 matching 9 bases. V shed 7 bases and J 7 bases; nucleotides not matched to a gene: 3. The V gene's germline CDR1 is SGHKS and CDR2 YYEKEE (reference sequence). The CDR3 runs to 13 residues. The CDR3 sequence: CASGGTGNSPLHF. Here the CDR3 DNA reads TGTGCCAGCGGCGGGACAGGGAATTCACCCCTCCACTTT.

The rearrangement links TRBV4-1 to TRBJ2-1; D is possibly TRBD2 (5 bases). Germline lookup yields CDR1 MGHRA and CDR2 YSYEKL. V was pared by 3 bases and J by 4 bases, with 13 bases between. CDR3 length: 15 residues. The CDR3 sequence is CASSQDLGVYNEQFF. For the CDR3, the DNA is TGCGCCAGCAGCCAGGATCTCGGGGTATACAATGAGCAGTTCTTC.

The V gene is TRBV6-6, the J gene TRBJ1-2; 7 bases align to TRBD1. The CDR3 spans 15 residues. Trimming at V came to 2 bases and at J to 4 bases, leaving 7 bases not matched to a gene. Germline CDR1 and CDR2: MNHNY and SVGAGI (reference sequence). As DNA, the CDR3 is TGTGCCAGCAGTTACGCCCAGGGGGGACCCTATGGCTACACCTTC. This codes for CASSYAQGGPYGYTF.

A remark on this clone: The sample holds other DNA sequences that translate to the same CDR3. The V and J genes are TRBV28 and TRBJ2-5, with 9 bases fitting TRBD1. Per the germline V gene, CDR1 is MDHEN and CDR2 is SYDVKM. The CDR3 covers 15 residues. J lost 1 base, V lost 2 bases, and 2 bases had no gene match. The CDR3: CASSLGQGSQETQYF. DNA for the CDR3: TGTGCCAGCAGTTTAGGACAGGGGTCCCAAGAGACCCAGTACTTC.

This clone was found once. The rearrangement uses TRBV30 and TRBJ1-1; D is uncertain. Germline values: CDR1 GTSNPN, CDR2 SVGIG (reference sequence). This CDR3 is built from 14 residues. The germline V and J ends were trimmed by 0 bases and 4 bases, with 12 bases remaining between them. As DNA, the CDR3 is TGTGCCTGGAGTGTCGGAGATTTAGGCACTGAAGCTTTCTTT. As protein: CAWSVGDLGTEAFF.

The chain employs TRBV21-1 and TRBJ2-2; TRBD2 is the table's D call, not checked against the DNA. TRBV21-1 is a documented pseudogene. CDR3 length equals 15 residues. The CDR3 protein is CASSKGPRASGELFF. CDR3 in DNA: TGTGCCAGCAGCAAAGGCCCGAGGGCTTCCGGGGAGCTGTTTTTT.

The chain couples TRBV11-3 to TRBJ2-1; D gene ambiguous. The CDR3 sequence is 13 residues long. V lost 1 base and J 9 bases, leaving 10 bases between the germline ends. Germline V lookup: CDR1 SGHNT, CDR2 YENEEA. CDR3 sequence (DNA): TGTGCCAGCAGCTTAGTGCTAGGCTCTGAGCAGTTCTTC. Protein sequence: CASSLVLGSEQFF.

The rearrangement joins TRBV6-2 or TRBV6-3 to TRBJ2-7, with D possibly TRBD1 on 5 matching bases. This CDR3 comprises 14 residues. Between the trimmed V and J ends, which lost 2 bases and 1 base, there was a span of 9 bases. Per the germline V gene, CDR1 is MNHEY and CDR2 is SVGEGT. The CDR3 bases are TGTGCCAGCAGTTACAGGGGCGGTTCCTACGAGCAGTACTTC. Translating gives CASSYRGGSYEQYF.